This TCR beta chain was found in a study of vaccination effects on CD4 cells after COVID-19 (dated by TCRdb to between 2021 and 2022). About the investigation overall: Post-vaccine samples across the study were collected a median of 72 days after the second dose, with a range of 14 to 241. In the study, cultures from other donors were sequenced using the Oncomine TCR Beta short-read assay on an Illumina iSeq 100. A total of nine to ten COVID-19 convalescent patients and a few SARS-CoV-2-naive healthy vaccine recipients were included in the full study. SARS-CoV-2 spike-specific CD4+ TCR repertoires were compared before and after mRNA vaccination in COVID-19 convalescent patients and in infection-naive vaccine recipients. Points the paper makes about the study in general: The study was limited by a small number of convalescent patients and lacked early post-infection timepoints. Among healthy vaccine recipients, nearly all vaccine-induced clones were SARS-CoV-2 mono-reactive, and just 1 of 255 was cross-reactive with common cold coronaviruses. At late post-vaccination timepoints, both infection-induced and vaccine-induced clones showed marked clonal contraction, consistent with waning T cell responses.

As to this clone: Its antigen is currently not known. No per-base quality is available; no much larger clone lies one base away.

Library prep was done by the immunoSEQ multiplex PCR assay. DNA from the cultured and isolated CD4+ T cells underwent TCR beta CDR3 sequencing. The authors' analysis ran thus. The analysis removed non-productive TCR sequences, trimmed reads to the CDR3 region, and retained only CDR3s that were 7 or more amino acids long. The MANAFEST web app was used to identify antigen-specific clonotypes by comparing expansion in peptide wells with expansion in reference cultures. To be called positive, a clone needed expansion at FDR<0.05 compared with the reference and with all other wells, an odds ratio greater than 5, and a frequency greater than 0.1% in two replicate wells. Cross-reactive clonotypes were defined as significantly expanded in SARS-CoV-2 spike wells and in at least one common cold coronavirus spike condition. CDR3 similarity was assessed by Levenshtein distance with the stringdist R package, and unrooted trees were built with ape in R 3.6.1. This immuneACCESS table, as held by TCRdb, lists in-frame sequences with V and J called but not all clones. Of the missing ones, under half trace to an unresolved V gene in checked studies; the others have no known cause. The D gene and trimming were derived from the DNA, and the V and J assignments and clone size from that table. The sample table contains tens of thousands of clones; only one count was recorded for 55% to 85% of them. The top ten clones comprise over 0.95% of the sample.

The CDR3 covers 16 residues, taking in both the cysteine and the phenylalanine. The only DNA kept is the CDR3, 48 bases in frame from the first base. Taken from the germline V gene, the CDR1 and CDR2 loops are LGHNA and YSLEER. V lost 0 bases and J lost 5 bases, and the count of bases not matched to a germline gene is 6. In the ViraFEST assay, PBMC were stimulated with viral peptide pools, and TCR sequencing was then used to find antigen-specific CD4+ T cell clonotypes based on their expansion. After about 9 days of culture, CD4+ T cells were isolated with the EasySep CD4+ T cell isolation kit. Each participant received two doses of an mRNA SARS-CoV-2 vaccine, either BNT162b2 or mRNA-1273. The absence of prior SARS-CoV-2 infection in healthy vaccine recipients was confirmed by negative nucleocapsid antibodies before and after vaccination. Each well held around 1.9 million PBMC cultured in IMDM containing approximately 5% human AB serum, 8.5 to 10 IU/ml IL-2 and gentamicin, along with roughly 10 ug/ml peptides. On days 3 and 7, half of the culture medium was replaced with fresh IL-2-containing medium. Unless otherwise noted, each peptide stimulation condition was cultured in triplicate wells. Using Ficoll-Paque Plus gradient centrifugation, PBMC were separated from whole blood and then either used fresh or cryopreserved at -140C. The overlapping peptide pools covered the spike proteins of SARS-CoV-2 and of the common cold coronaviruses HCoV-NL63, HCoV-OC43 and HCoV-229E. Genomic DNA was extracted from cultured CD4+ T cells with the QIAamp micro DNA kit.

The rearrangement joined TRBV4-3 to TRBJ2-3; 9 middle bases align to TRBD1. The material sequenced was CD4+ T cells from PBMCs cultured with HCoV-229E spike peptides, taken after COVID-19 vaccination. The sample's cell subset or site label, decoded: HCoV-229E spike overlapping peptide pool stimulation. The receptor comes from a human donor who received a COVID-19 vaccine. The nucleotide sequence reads TGCGCCAGCAGCCAAGATCAAGGGACAGGGTTAGATACGCAGTATTTT. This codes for CASSQDQGTGLDTQYF.